Listed here are 14 T cell receptor beta chains from one sample, sequenced in a study of T cells in Graves' hyperthyroidism and ophthalmopathy. Regions amplified from RNA transcripts were the TCR beta CDR3 regions. The TCR CDR3 was amplified in a first-round RT-PCR using the HTBI primer set. One entry per CDR3 protein results from TCRdb running MiXCR on the multiplex PCR reads. The sample lists fewer than 350,000 distinct CDR3 sequences; 15% to 20% were seen once. Sequenced input: blood. Source of these receptors: a middle-aged woman with Graves' ophthalmopathy.

This clonotype has at least ten counts. This rearrangement joins TRBV6-1 to TRBJ2-7, with D perhaps being TRBD1 or TRBD2 (5 bases each). This CDR3 region has 16 residues. V was pared by 7 bases and J by 6 bases, with 25 bases between. The germline V gene has CDR1 MNHNS and CDR2 SASEGT. The CDR3 bases are TGTGCCAGCAATGCCGGCCCGGGACCCAAAACCCTCGAGCAGTACTTC. Protein sequence: CASNAGPGPKTLEQYF.

This clonotype was found many times. V usage is TRBV13 and J usage is TRBJ2-7; 7 bases map to TRBD2. The V and J ends lost 3 bases and 6 bases, in that order; junction bases with no gene match: 11. Germline V gives CDR1 PRHDT, CDR2 FYEKMQ (reference sequence). The CDR3 runs to 15 residues. CDR3 sequence: CASSFGGRVGSEQYF. CDR3 nucleotide sequence: TGTGCCAGCAGCTTTGGCGGGAGAGTGGGAAGCGAGCAGTACTTC.

This chain uses TRBV6-2 or TRBV6-3 with TRBJ2-5, with TRBD2 identical over 11 bases. The CDR3 totals 16 residues. Germline lookup yields CDR1 MNHEY and CDR2 SVGEGT. The V and J ends lost 6 bases and 5 bases, in that order; junction bases with no gene match: 11. The CDR3 bases are TGTGCCAGCAGCCACGGGCTAGCGGGAGGAAGGGAGACCCAGTACTTC. Its translation is CASSHGLAGGRETQYF.

The sample holds a few counts of this clonotype. The chain has TRBV7-9 and TRBJ1-3, with 12 positions matching TRBD1. The CDR3 contains 15 residues. CDR1 and CDR2 (germline): SEHNR, FQNEAQ (reference sequence). After removal of 5 bases from V and 9 bases from J, the junction contained 8 bases not matched to a gene. CDR3 DNA: TGTGCCAGCAGCCCCGGGACAGGGGGCTTAGGCACCATATATTTT. It translates to CASSPGTGGLGTIYF. The full variable domain, in which reference TRBV7-9 and TRBJ1-3 provide the parts outside the CDR3, is DTGVSQNPRHKITKRGQNVTFRCDPISEHNRLYWYRQTLGQGPEFLTYFQNEAQLEKSRLLSDRFSAERPKGSFSTLEIQRTEQGDSAMYLCASSPGTGGLGTIYFGEGSWLTVV.

This clonotype was observed at least ten times. The CDR3 DNA reads TGTGCCAGCAGGACACAGGGCTCTGGGGCCAACGTCCTGACTTTC. This translates into CASRTQGSGANVLTF. The chain carries TRBV28 and TRBJ2-6, with TRBD1 as a possible D gene (6 bases). Trimming left V 6 bases short and J 0 bases short, with 9 bases between. CDR3 size: 15 residues. Per germline, CDR1 MDHEN and CDR2 SYDVKM.

This clonotype came up many times. The CDR3 loop reads CASSRSGDLSEDGYTF. In DNA, the CDR3 is TGTGCCAGCAGTCGATCAGGGGATTTGTCGGAGGATGGCTACACCTTC. V gene TRBV12-3 or TRBV12-4 combines with J gene TRBJ1-2; tentatively, D is TRBD1 (6 bases). The CDR3 is 16 residues long. Trimming left V 5 bases short and J 6 bases short, with 22 bases between.

This clonotype was counted at least ten times. The chain combines TRBV29-1 with TRBJ1-1, with 7 nucleotides matching TRBD1. The germline CDR1 and CDR2 sequences are SQVTM and ANQGSEA. The CDR3 consists of 14 residues. After removal of 4 bases from V and 4 bases from J, the junction contained 9 bases not matched to a gene. The CDR3, as DNA: TGCAGCGTTGCACTAACAGGGGCGAGCACTGAAGCTTTCTTT. It translates to CSVALTGASTEAFF. The entire variable domain, with the rest obtained from reference TRBV29-1 and TRBJ1-1, is as follows: SAVISQKPSRDICQRGTSLTIQCQVDSQVTMMFWYRQQPGQSLTLIATANQGSEATYESGFVIDKFPISRPNLTFSTLTVSNMSPEDSSIYLCSVALTGASTEAFFGQGTRLTVV.

In its sample, this clonotype was seen many times. The J gene is TRBJ1-5, the V gene TRBV28; TRBD1 matches 9 bases. The CDR3 is 14 amino acids. The trim removed 7 bases at V and 3 bases at J, leaving 4 bases unmatched. Germline V gene lookup returns CDR1 MDHEN and CDR2 SYDVKM. CDR3 nucleotides: TGTGCCAGCACCGGGACAGGGAACAATCAGCCCCAGCATTTT. It is translated as CASTGTGNNQPQHF.

This clonotype was detected many times. Germline is not matched at one junction end, which may reflect a read error. The chain couples TRBV5-1 to TRBJ2-6, with TRBD2 matching over 14 bases. The CDR3 covers 21 residues. The germline V gene encodes CDR1 SGHRS and CDR2 YFSETQ. The CDR3 spells CASSLGTGTSGSGSGANVLTF. The CDR3 nucleotides are TGCGCCAGCAGTTTGGGGACGGGGACTAGCGGGAGCGGCTCTGGGGCCAACGTCCTGACTTTC.

This clonotype was recorded many times. The J gene is TRBJ2-5, the V gene TRBV7-8; the D is unclear. Trimming pared 9 bases from V and 5 bases from J, leaving 10 bases between. Germline CDR1 reads SGHVS; CDR2 reads FQNEAQ. CDR3 length equals 11 residues. The CDR3 region has the DNA TGTGCCAGTAAATTGTGGGAGACCCAGTACTTC. Protein: CASKLWETQYF.

This clonotype showed up many times. This chain links TRBV4-3 with TRBJ2-7; D is possibly TRBD1 (6 bases). Germline lookup yields CDR1 LGHNA and CDR2 YSLEER. There are 18 residues in the CDR3. The V end lost 4 bases, the J end lost 3 bases, and 25 bases lay between the germline ends. The CDR3 region has the DNA TGCGCCAGCAGCCCACGCCTATCGGCAGGGGATATGGACTACGAGCAGTACTTC. Protein: CASSPRLSAGDMDYEQYF.

This clonotype has a count of ten or more. This rearrangement joins TRBV28 to TRBJ1-1; D uncertain. V dropped 2 bases and J dropped 8 bases, with 9 bases sitting between them. This CDR3 has 12 residues. In germline, CDR1 is MDHEN, CDR2 SYDVKM. The CDR3: CASSLETAEAFF. The CDR3 DNA reads as TGTGCCAGCAGTTTAGAGACTGCAGAAGCTTTCTTT.

This clonotype was seen repeatedly, ten times or more. The chain carries TRBV2 and TRBJ2-4; 10 bases align to TRBD1. The V segment lost 7 bases and the J segment 1 base; nucleotides outside the gene matches: 13. The CDR3 consists of 18 residues. The germline V gene encodes CDR1 SNHLY and CDR2 FYNNEI. CDR3 nucleotides: TGTGCCAGCATGAGGACAGGGGGAGGGCGTCTTGCCAAAAACATTCAGTACTTC. Protein: CASMRTGGGRLAKNIQYF. Drawing the rest from reference TRBV2 and TRBJ2-4, the complete variable domain is EPEVTQTPSHQVTQMGQEVILRCVPISNHLYFYWYRQILGQKVEFLVSFYNNEISEKSEIFDDQFSVERPDGSNFTLKIRSTKLEDSAMYFCASMRTGGGRLAKNIQYFGAGTRLSVL.

CDR3 nucleotides: TGTGCCAGCAGTTTCTCGACAGGGGGAGAGGCTTTCTTT. It codes for CASSFSTGGEAFF. The chain links TRBV27 to TRBJ1-1, with TRBD1 matching over 9 bases. The V and J ends lost 3 bases and 11 bases, in that order; junction bases with no gene match: 7. This CDR3 spans 13 amino acids. Germline V gene data show CDR1 as MNHEY and CDR2 as SMNVEV (reference sequence).